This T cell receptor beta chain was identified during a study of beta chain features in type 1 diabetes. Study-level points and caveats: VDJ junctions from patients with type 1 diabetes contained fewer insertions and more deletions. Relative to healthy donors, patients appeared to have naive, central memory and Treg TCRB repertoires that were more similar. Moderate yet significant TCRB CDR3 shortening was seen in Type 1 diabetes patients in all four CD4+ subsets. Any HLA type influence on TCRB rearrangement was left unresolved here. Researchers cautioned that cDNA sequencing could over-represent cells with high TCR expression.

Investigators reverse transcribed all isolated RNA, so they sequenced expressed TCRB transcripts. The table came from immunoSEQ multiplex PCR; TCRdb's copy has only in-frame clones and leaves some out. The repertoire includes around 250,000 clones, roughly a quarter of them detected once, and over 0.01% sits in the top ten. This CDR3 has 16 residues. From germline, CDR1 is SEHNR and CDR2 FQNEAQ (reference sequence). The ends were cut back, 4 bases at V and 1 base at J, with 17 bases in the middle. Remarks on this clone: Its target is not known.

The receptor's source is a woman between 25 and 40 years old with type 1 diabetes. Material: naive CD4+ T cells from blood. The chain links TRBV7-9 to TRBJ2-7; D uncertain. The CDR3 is CASSSYPQTGSYEQYF. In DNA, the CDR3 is TGTGCCAGCAGCTCCTACCCTCAGACGGGTTCCTACGAGCAGTACTTC. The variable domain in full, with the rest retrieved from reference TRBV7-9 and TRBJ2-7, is DTGVSQNPRHKITKRGQNVTFRCDPISEHNRLYWYRQTLGQGPEFLTYFQNEAQLEKSRLLSDRFSAERPKGSFSTLEIQRTEQGDSAMYLCASSSYPQTGSYEQYFGPGTRLTVT.